Shown below are 18 T cell receptor beta chains from a single sample sequenced in a study of CD8+ T cells in alopecia areata. Investigators isolated RNA and reverse transcribed it into cDNA to act as the sequencing template. The assay was immunoSEQ multiplex PCR, and TCRdb's table has in-frame clones only and misses some. The data contain around 140,000 clones, around 47% of them seen just once; the ten biggest clones take up over 5.5%. Sequencing was carried out using CD4+ T cells sorted from blood. These receptors all come from a human donor with alopecia areata.

This clone was picked up a small number of times. The chain uses TRBV6-6 and TRBJ2-6; D is perhaps TRBD1 or TRBD2 (5 bases each). Per germline, CDR1 MNHNY and CDR2 SVGAGI (reference sequence). V gave up 2 bases and J gave up 0 bases, with 8 bases separating them. The CDR3 has 16 amino acids. CDR3 bases: TGTGCCAGCAGTTACGGGGGAGTCTCTGGGGCCAACGTCCTGACTTTC. Its translation: CASSYGGVSGANVLTF.

The chain uses TRBV5-1 and TRBJ2-7, with D possibly matching TRBD2 (5 bases). From germline, CDR1 is SGHRS and CDR2 YFSETQ. Trimming left V 2 bases short and J 2 bases short, with 11 bases between. The CDR3 runs to 14 residues. As DNA, the CDR3 is TGCGCCAGCAGCTTCTCCGGGGAACCCTACGAGCAGTACTTC. This codes for CASSFSGEPYEQYF.

This chain joins TRBV11-1 and TRBJ2-5, with D possibly TRBD2 on 5 matching bases. Germline assignment: CDR1 SGHAT and CDR2 FQDESV (reference sequence). V lost 1 base, J lost 5 bases, and 8 bases lay in between. This CDR3 comprises 13 residues. CDR3 sequence (DNA): TGTGCCAGCAGCTTAGGCCCGGGGGAGACCCAGTACTTC. Residues: CASSLGPGETQYF. Variable domain in full (rest from reference TRBV11-1 and TRBJ2-5): EAEVAQSPRYKITEKSQAVAFWCDPISGHATLYWYRQILGQGPELLVQFQDESVVDDSQLPKDRFSAERLKGVDSTLKIQPAELGDSAMYLCASSLGPGETQYFGPGTRLLVL.

V gene TRBV29-1 combines with J gene TRBJ1-2; D gene uncertain. The CDR3 has 11 amino acids. Germline CDR1 is SQVTM and CDR2 is ANQGSEA. V was shortened by 8 bases and J by 5 bases, with 12 bases between the two germline ends. The CDR3 loop is CSTRSGYGYTF. In nucleotides, the CDR3 is TGCAGCACCCGATCGGGTTATGGCTACACCTTC.

The chain employs TRBV2 and TRBJ1-2; TRBD1 might be the D (5 bases). V lost 5 bases and J 8 bases, leaving 15 bases between the germline ends. This CDR3 region has 13 residues. Germline loops: CDR1 SNHLY, CDR2 FYNNEI. For the CDR3, the DNA is TGTGCCAGCAGTACGGGGGGAACATCCGGCTACACCTTC. This sequence encodes CASSTGGTSGYTF.

The rearrangement joins TRBV5-1 to TRBJ2-5; D uncertain. Germline values: CDR1 SGHRS, CDR2 YFSETQ. The CDR3 consists of 12 residues. V was trimmed by 0 bases and J by 4 bases, leaving 4 bases between them. The CDR3 region has the DNA TGCGCCAGCAGCTTGGGTAGAGAGACCCAGTACTTC. This translates into CASSLGRETQYF.

DNA for the CDR3: TGTGCCAGCAGTCAAAGGACAGCCCTCAATGAGCAGTTCTTC. It specifies CASSQRTALNEQFF. The chain links TRBV6-5 to TRBJ2-1; D is perhaps TRBD1 (6 bases). V was clipped by 5 bases and J by 6 bases, with 14 bases between them. The length of the CDR3 is 14 residues. Germline V lookup: CDR1 MNHEY, CDR2 SVGAGI.

The V call is TRBV7-2, the J call TRBJ1-5, with D possibly being TRBD1 (5 bases). V lost 6 bases to trimming and J lost 5 bases, with 17 bases between them. CDR3 length equals 15 residues. Germline values: CDR1 SGHTA, CDR2 FQGNSA. The CDR3 protein is CASRSTGQRDQPQHF. The CDR3 nucleotides read TGTGCCAGCAGGAGTACAGGCCAACGGGATCAGCCCCAGCATTTT.

V is TRBV2 and J is TRBJ2-7; 12 nucleotides align to TRBD2. Germline lookup yields CDR1 SNHLY and CDR2 FYNNEI. The CDR3 totals 16 residues. After removal of 1 base from V and 3 bases from J, the junction contained 4 bases not matched to a gene. CDR3 in amino acids: CASSEGTSGRIYEQYF. The CDR3 DNA sequence: TGTGCCAGCAGTGAAGGAACTAGCGGGAGGATCTACGAGCAGTACTTC.

The chain links TRBV27 to TRBJ1-1; D gene uncertain. V was trimmed by 5 bases and J by 0 bases, leaving 13 bases between them. Looked up from germline, CDR1 is MNHEY and CDR2 is SMNVEV (reference sequence). The CDR3 has 15 residues. The CDR3 reads CASSVDPRVNTEAFF. CDR3 bases: TGTGCCAGCAGTGTCGATCCAAGGGTGAACACTGAAGCTTTCTTT.

The rearrangement links TRBV30 to TRBJ2-2; D not resolved. The V gene's germline CDR1 is GTSNPN and CDR2 SVGIG (reference sequence). The CDR3 has 14 amino acids. The V end lost 2 bases, the J end lost 3 bases, and 10 bases lay between the germline ends. The CDR3 here is CAWSQGPYTGELFF. Here the CDR3 DNA reads TGTGCCTGGAGTCAAGGACCGTACACCGGGGAGCTGTTTTTT.

The chain couples TRBV20-1 to TRBJ1-5; no clear D. Per the germline V gene, CDR1 is DFQATT and CDR2 is SNEGSKA (reference sequence). The V and J ends lost 3 bases and 6 bases respectively, with 6 bases between them. The CDR3 length is 11 residues. The CDR3 loop reads CSARLGQPQHF. CDR3 sequence (DNA): TGCAGTGCTAGGTTGGGTCAGCCCCAGCATTTT.

The chain joins TRBV5-1 to TRBJ2-7, with D perhaps being TRBD1 or TRBD2 (5 bases each). The CDR3 sequence is 18 residues long. The ends were cut back, 0 bases at V and 2 bases at J, with 21 bases in the middle. The V gene's germline CDR1 is SGHRS and CDR2 YFSETQ. The CDR3, as DNA: TGCGCCAGCAGCTTGGCGGGACGGTCCATTAAGGGCGCCTACGAGCAGTACTTC. It yields the protein CASSLAGRSIKGAYEQYF.

This clone was recorded a few times. The chain carries TRBV4-2 and TRBJ2-1; D not certain. The germline CDR1 and CDR2 sequences are LGHNA and YNFKEQ. This CDR3 has 13 residues. V lost 0 bases and J lost 9, with 9 bases in between. As DNA, the CDR3 is TGTGCCAGCAGCCAAGATCTCGTCAGTGAGCAGTTCTTC. Residues: CASSQDLVSEQFF.

V gene TRBV5-1 combines with J gene TRBJ2-5, with 9 bases fitting TRBD1. CDR1 is SGHRS and CDR2 is YFSETQ in the germline V gene. There are 15 residues in the CDR3. V was pared by 0 bases and J by 5 bases, with 5 bases of the junction left unmatched. The CDR3 is CASSLVVGQGETQYF. The CDR3 DNA sequence: TGCGCCAGCAGCTTGGTGGTAGGACAGGGGGAGACCCAGTACTTC.

The rearrangement uses TRBV29-1 and TRBJ2-7; no clear D gene. The CDR3 is 13 residues long. Germline V CDR1 and CDR2: SQVTM, ANQGSEA. V was shortened by 5 bases and J by 1 base, with 12 bases between the two germline ends. Written as DNA, the CDR3 is TGCAGCGTTCACCCCCTAAATTCCTACGAGCAGTACTTC. It yields the protein CSVHPLNSYEQYF.

V usage is TRBV6-5 and J usage is TRBJ2-3, with D uncertain. Germline CDR1 MNHEY, CDR2 SVGAGI. Between the trimmed V and J ends, which lost 7 bases and 2 bases, there was a span of 13 bases. CDR3 length: 14 amino acids. This CDR3 reads CASMSVINTDTQYF. Written as DNA, the CDR3 is TGTGCCAGCATGTCTGTCATTAACACAGATACGCAGTATTTT.

J is TRBJ2-5 and V is TRBV5-1; D assignment may be TRBD1 or TRBD2 (5 bases each). Trimming pared 5 bases from V and 5 bases from J, leaving 10 bases between. CDR1 and CDR2 (germline): SGHRS, YFSETQ. The CDR3 is made up of 12 amino acids. Written as DNA, the CDR3 is TGCGCCAGCAGGGGGACGTTCGAGACCCAGTACTTC. Protein: CASRGTFETQYF.